Below, one T cell receptor beta chain is given with its context. Its antigen is undetermined. Sorted-subset replicate PCR reactions were performed with around 200 ng DNA, corresponding to about 32,000 T cell genomes. TCRdb keeps only in-frame clones here, not all; method: immunoSEQ multiplex PCR. This table has roughly 1,500,000 clones, 95% to 99% appearing once. These data come from a study of shared clonotypes between healthy human individuals. At the level of the study: Contributing individuals were a couple of females and three males aged 18 to 49.

Findings and caveats of the study: Naive subsets, compared against memory subsets, generally had larger estimated richness values.

Looked up from germline, CDR1 is SNHLY and CDR2 is FYNNEI. This CDR3 comprises 16 residues. V dropped 6 bases and J dropped 5; count of bases not matched to a gene: 11. The source material was naive CD4+ T cells sorted from blood. Subset meaning: CD45RA+ positively selected. This TCR was sampled from a man aged 25 to 40 in good health. The rearrangement joins TRBV2 to TRBJ2-1; 9 bases are shared with TRBD2. The CDR3 reads CASSGPSGKTHNEQFF. CDR3 sequence (DNA): TGTGCCAGCAGCGGCCCTAGCGGGAAAACCCACAATGAGCAGTTCTTC.